This record concerns one T cell receptor beta chain sequence. Its specificity is unknown. The source of the sample is a study of cytomegalovirus exposure and HLA in healthy donors. Overall study results and limits: Available immune exposure information covered CMV serostatus only.

It was with 60 Vbeta and 13 Jbeta primers that the PCR ran. This table comes from immunoSEQ multiplex PCR, and its TCRdb copy is limited to in-frame clones, with some not included. The sample holds 100,000 to 150,000 clones, roughly 70% seen once. The V gene end was trimmed by 5 bases and the J gene end by 8 bases; junction bases not matched to a gene: 8. CDR1 and CDR2 (germline): LNHDA, SQIVND (reference sequence). There are 13 residues in the CDR3. The chain couples TRBV19 to TRBJ1-2, with TRBD1 identical over 7 bases. The sequence came from a man aged 50-60 years in good health and CMV-seropositive. Sequenced: PBMCs. This CDR3 is CASSPRGAGGYTF. DNA for the CDR3: TGTGCCAGTAGTCCCAGGGGGGCAGGGGGCTACACCTTC.